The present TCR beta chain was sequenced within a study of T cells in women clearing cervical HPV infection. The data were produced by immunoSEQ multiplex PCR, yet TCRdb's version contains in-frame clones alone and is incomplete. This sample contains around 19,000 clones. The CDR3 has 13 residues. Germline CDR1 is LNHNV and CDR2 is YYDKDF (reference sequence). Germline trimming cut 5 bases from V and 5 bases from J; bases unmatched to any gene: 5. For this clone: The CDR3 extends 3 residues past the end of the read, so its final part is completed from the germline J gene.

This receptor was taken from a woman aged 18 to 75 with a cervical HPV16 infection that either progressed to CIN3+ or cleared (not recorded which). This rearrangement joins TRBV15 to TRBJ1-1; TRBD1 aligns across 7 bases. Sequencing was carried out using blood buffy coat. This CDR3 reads CATSPGGGTEAFF. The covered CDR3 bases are TGTGCCACCAGCCCAGGGGGTGGGACTGAA.